The TCR beta chain described here comes from a study of regulatory T cells in long-lasting Graves disease. Indicated time point: persistent/refractory GD, antithyroid drugs over 5 years with positive TRAb. Following extraction of RNA from PBMCs, that RNA was used to make the TCR library. The CDR3 is 15 amino acids. Germline CDR1 KGHDR, CDR2 SFDVKD. V dropped 7 bases and J dropped 4 bases, with 16 bases sitting between them. iRepertoire HTBI primers and Arm-PCR of CDR3 regions built TCR beta libraries. TCRdb used MiXCR to reprocess the multiplex PCR reads, holding one entry per CDR3 protein. The data hold approximately 400,000 distinct CDR3 sequences, with 20% to 25% observed a single time. This clonotype was counted at least ten times.

The sequence was obtained from a female donor with Graves disease. Sequencing used peripheral blood mononuclear cells (PBMCs), obtained when the disease was refractory, from a patient treated with antithyroid drugs. The rearrangement joins TRBV24-1 to TRBJ2-1, with TRBD2 as a possible D gene (5 bases). Here the CDR3 reads CATSELSGQYNEQFF. In DNA, the CDR3 is TGTGCCACCAGCGAACTGAGCGGCCAATACAATGAGCAGTTCTTC.